The next 6 T cell receptor beta chains were all read from a single sample in a study of post-analysis software for immune sequencing data. General observations from the study: The five TRBV segments detected at higher frequency in patients than in controls included TRBV5-6, TRBV5-1 and TRBV20-1.

Their recognized antigens are unknown. Libraries were made from TCR beta cDNA, and they carried unique molecular identifiers. TCRdb re-called the PCR reads with MiXCR, one entry per CDR3 protein. The sample records approximately 180,000 distinct CDR3 sequences, approximately 28% being singletons. Specimen: blood. These receptors were obtained from a girl between 5 and 17 years old with multiple sclerosis.

This clonotype came up many times. V gene TRBV3-1 combines with J gene TRBJ1-2, with D uncertain. CDR3 size: 14 residues. V lost 0 bases and J 2 bases, leaving 7 bases between the germline ends. Germline loops: CDR1 LGHDT, CDR2 YNNKEL (reference sequence). In nucleotides, the CDR3 is TGTGCCAGCAGCCAAGATAGGCAGAACTATGGCTACACCTTC. Its translation is CASSQDRQNYGYTF.

The J gene is TRBJ2-1, the V gene TRBV7-2; 11 positions match TRBD2. With V trimmed by 5 bases and J by 8 bases, 14 bases remained unmatched. Germline CDR1 reads SGHTA; CDR2 reads FQGNSA. This CDR3 contains 17 residues. The CDR3 DNA is TGTGCCAGCAGCCCATACCCACTAGCGGGAGTTTCTGATGAGCAGTTCTTC. This gives the protein CASSPYPLAGVSDEQFF.

Many counts were recorded for this clonotype. The gene calls are TRBV10-1 and TRBJ1-4, with 7 bases lining up with TRBD1. The length of the CDR3 is 13 residues. Looked up from germline, CDR1 is WNHNN and CDR2 is SYGVQD (reference sequence). V shed 3 bases and J 8 bases; nucleotides not matched to a gene: 3. CDR3: CASSDRGSEKLFF. The DNA for the CDR3 is TGCGCCAGCAGTGACAGGGGGTCCGAAAAACTGTTTTTT.

The genes are TRBV7-3 and TRBJ2-2; D not certain. The V and J ends lost 8 bases and 5 bases respectively, with 12 bases between them. This CDR3 has 13 amino acids. Germline-derived CDR1 and CDR2 are SGHTA and FQGTGA. Here the CDR3 DNA reads TGTGCCAGCGGTTTCCTGGGGACCGGGGAGCTGTTTTTT. It encodes CASGFLGTGELFF.

This rearrangement joins TRBV11-2 to TRBJ2-1, with a tentative D call TRBD2 (6 bases). Trimming removed 8 bases from V and 9 bases from J, with 20 bases in between. The CDR3 is made up of 14 amino acids. Germline assignment: CDR1 SGHAT and CDR2 FQNNGV. As DNA, the CDR3 is TGTGCCAGCTCCCGCGTCGGGAGTGTCGGTGAGCAGTTCTTC. It yields the protein CASSRVGSVGEQFF.

The V call is TRBV18, the J call TRBJ2-1; 7 bases agree with TRBD1. Germline assignment: CDR1 KGHSH and CDR2 LQKENI. This CDR3 region has 13 residues. J was trimmed by 4 bases and V by 7 bases; bases with no gene match: 4. CDR3: CASCSGQYNEQFF. CDR3 in DNA: TGTGCCAGCTGCTCGGGACAGTACAATGAGCAGTTCTTC.